Presented here are 9 T cell receptor beta chains from one specimen sequenced in a study of blood T cell repertoires in COVID-19. TCRdb's copy holds only in-frame clones and misses some; the assay was immunoSEQ multiplex PCR. The table lists 250,000 or so clones, about 80% of them singletons, with around 3.6% in the top ten. Material: PBMCs or T cells enriched from blood (not recorded which). These receptors originate from a man aged 50-59 years who had recovered from COVID-19.

This clone appeared a single time. The chain couples TRBV5-1 to TRBJ1-2; possible D gene TRBD1, 5 bases. CDR3 length: 15 amino acids. V was trimmed by 0 bases and J by 8 bases, leaving 17 bases between them. Germline CDR1 SGHRS, CDR2 YFSETQ. The DNA of the CDR3 is TGCGCCAGCAGCTTGGTTCAAGGGGAAGGTGGGGGCTACACCTTC. It codes for CASSLVQGEGGGYTF.

The chain recombines TRBV11-3 with TRBJ2-3; D is possibly TRBD1 (5 bases). The V gene lost 1 base and the J gene lost 3 bases, with 14 bases spanning the gap. The CDR3 runs to 16 residues. In germline, CDR1 is SGHNT, CDR2 YENEEA. The CDR3 DNA reads TGTGCCAGCAGCTTAGTCCGGACCCCAGGGACAGATACGCAGTATTTT. Protein: CASSLVRTPGTDTQYF.

The chain has TRBV19 and TRBJ1-4; 7 bases align to TRBD1. Germline-derived CDR1 and CDR2 are LNHDA and SQIVND (reference sequence). V lost 9 bases and J lost 4; bases outside the gene matches: 8. The CDR3 is 14 residues long. The CDR3 protein is CASCRDSLNEKLFF. In DNA form, the CDR3 reads TGTGCCAGCTGCCGGGACAGCCTTAATGAAAAACTGTTTTTT. The complete variable domain, with remaining parts taken from reference TRBV19 and TRBJ1-4, reads DGGITQSPKYLFRKEGQNVTLSCEQNLNHDAMYWYRQDPGQGLRLIYYSQIVNDFQKGDIAEGYSVSREKKESFPLTVTSAQKNPTAFYLCASCRDSLNEKLFFGSGTQLSVL.

The V call is TRBV7-3, the J call TRBJ1-3; TRBD1 might be the D (5 bases). Trimming shortened V by 5 bases and J by 1 base, and 9 bases separated the two germline ends. The CDR3 length is 14 residues. In germline, CDR1 is SGHTA, CDR2 FQGTGA. The CDR3 bases are TGTGCCAGCAGCCCCGGGGGGTCTGGAAACACCATATATTTT. Translating gives CASSPGGSGNTIYF. The whole variable domain, filled in from reference TRBV7-3 and TRBJ1-3, reads GAGVSQTPSNKVTEKGKYVELRCDPISGHTALYWYRQSLGQGPEFLIYFQGTGAADDSGLPNDRFFAVRPEGSVSTLKIQRTERGDSAVYLCASSPGGSGNTIYFGEGSWLTVV.

Here the CDR3 DNA reads TGTGCCAGCAGAGACAGACTTAGCAATCAGCCCCAGCATTTT. Translation gives CASRDRLSNQPQHF. The gene calls are TRBV6-5 and TRBJ1-5, with D perhaps TRBD1 (5 bases). The CDR3 extends over 14 amino acids. Germline V gene data show CDR1 as MNHEY and CDR2 as SVGAGI. V lost 6 bases, J lost 0 bases, and 9 bases lay in between.

The DNA for the CDR3 is TGTGCCACCAGGGCGGGCTCCTACAATGAGCAGTTCTTC. Translation: CATRAGSYNEQFF. The chain joins TRBV24-1 to TRBJ2-1; possibly TRBD2 for D (5 bases). Germline V CDR1 and CDR2: KGHDR, SFDVKD. Deletions cut 7 bases from V and 0 bases from J, with 6 bases between. The length of the CDR3 is 13 residues.

The rearrangement links TRBV10-1 to TRBJ2-7, with D uncertain. V was clipped by 9 bases and J by 6 bases, with 6 bases between them. The CDR3 has 9 residues. The germline V gene encodes CDR1 WNHNN and CDR2 SYGVQD (reference sequence). Written as DNA, the CDR3 is TGCGCCAGTCCCTCCGAGCAGTACTTC. It encodes CASPSEQYF.

The chain has TRBV10-3 and TRBJ2-7; 11 bases are shared with TRBD1. The length of the CDR3 is 18 residues. From germline, CDR1 is ENHRY and CDR2 SYGVKD. Unmatched junction bases numbered 11, after V lost 1 base and J lost 3 bases. This CDR3 is CAISEYGTGGRIRYEQYF. CDR3 sequence (DNA): TGTGCCATCAGTGAGTACGGGACAGGGGGTAGAATACGCTACGAGCAGTACTTC.

This rearrangement joins TRBV7-2 to TRBJ1-2; D not resolved. Per the germline V gene, CDR1 is SGHTA and CDR2 is FQGNSA. Trimming removed 1 base from V and 2 bases from J, with 8 bases in between. This CDR3 spans 14 amino acids. As DNA, the CDR3 is TGTGCCAGCAGCTTAGGGAGAGGGAACTATGGCTACACCTTC. Amino acids: CASSLGRGNYGYTF.